This T cell receptor beta chain was captured by sequencing in a study of blood T cell repertoires in COVID-19. Whole-study context: The analysed material was cDNA or gDNA that came from T cells, B-cell-depleted T cells, or PBMCs.

Study processing details: Estimation of nucleated cell counts relied on the amplification of reference gene primers. Produced via immunoSEQ multiplex PCR; TCRdb's table is partial and in-frame only. That table is the source of V, J and clone size, and D and trimming were worked out from the DNA. The sample has nearly 35,000 clones; about 89% are singletons. This CDR3 contains 14 residues. The V end lost 3 bases, the J end lost 7 bases, and 10 bases lay between the germline ends. The germline V gene has CDR1 LNHNV and CDR2 YYDKDF (reference sequence). The origin of this receptor is a human donor in a cohort sampled during active COVID-19. The sample was peripheral blood. V gene TRBV15 combines with J gene TRBJ1-6, with D perhaps TRBD1 (5 bases). The CDR3 sequence is CATSRTVYNSPLHF. Here the CDR3 DNA reads TGTGCCACCAGCAGGACAGTTTACAATTCACCCCTCCACTTT.